This TCR beta chain comes out of a study of persistence of HIV-infected CD4 T cells. Study results and caveats: TCRbeta richness was lower in CMV- and Gag-responding cells than in anti-CD3/anti-CD28-responding cells.

For this clone: Its specificity is not known.

The immunoSEQ assay was version 4, run in survey mode. The repertoire was sequenced with immunoSEQ multiplex PCR; TCRdb's copy has only in-frame clones and lacks some. The table records 30,000 or so clones, roughly 80% of them present only once. Cells were stimulated with overlapping HIV-1 Gag 15-mer peptides. Sorted nonresponding memory CD4+ T cells were CD40L-negative, CD69-negative, CD45RO-high. Plasma HIV-1 RNA stayed below 50 copies/mL for at least 4 years. A roughly 17-hour stimulation of CD8-depleted PBMCs used anti-CD28/CD49d costimulation, CD40-blocking antibody and enfuvirtide. From germline, CDR1 is MGHDK and CDR2 SYGVNS. The CDR3 has 12 amino acids. Trimming left V 4 bases short and J 6 bases short, with 9 bases between.

This clonotype was obtained from an adult woman with HIV who was CMV-seropositive. The chain employs TRBV25-1 and TRBJ1-1, with D possibly being TRBD1 (6 bases). Sequencing used CD4+ T cells sorted from PBMCs after approximately 20-hour stimulation, obtained from a patient who received antiretroviral therapy. CDR3 residues: CASSGNRAEAFF. The CDR3 DNA reads as TGTGCCAGCAGTGGAAACAGGGCTGAAGCTTTCTTT.